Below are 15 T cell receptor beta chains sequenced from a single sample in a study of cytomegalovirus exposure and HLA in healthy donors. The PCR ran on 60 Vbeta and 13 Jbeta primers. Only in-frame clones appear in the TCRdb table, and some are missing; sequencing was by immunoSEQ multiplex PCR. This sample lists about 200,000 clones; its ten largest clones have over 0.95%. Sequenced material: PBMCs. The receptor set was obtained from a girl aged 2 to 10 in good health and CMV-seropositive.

The CDR3: CASSLLTSARSYNEQFF. CDR3 sequence (DNA): TGTGCCAGCAGCCTCTTAACTAGCGCCCGCTCCTACAATGAGCAGTTCTTC. The chain carries TRBV5-6 and TRBJ2-1, with 7 nucleotides matching TRBD2. CDR1 and CDR2 (germline): SGHDT, YYEEEE. The CDR3 sequence is 17 residues long. Trimming took 4 bases from V and 0 from J; bases not matched to a gene: 10.

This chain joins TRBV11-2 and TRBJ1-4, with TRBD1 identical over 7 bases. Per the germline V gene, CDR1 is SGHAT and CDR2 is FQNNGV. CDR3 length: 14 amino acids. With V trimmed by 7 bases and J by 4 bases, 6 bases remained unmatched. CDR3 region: CASTSGTVNEKLFF. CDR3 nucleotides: TGTGCCAGCACCTCAGGGACAGTTAATGAAAAACTGTTTTTT.

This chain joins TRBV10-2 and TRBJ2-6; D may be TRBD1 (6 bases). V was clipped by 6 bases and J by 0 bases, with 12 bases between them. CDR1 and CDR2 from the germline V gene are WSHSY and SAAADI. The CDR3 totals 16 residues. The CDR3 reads CASSAGQSSGANVLTF. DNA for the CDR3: TGCGCCAGCAGCGCAGGACAGAGCTCTGGGGCCAACGTCCTGACTTTC.

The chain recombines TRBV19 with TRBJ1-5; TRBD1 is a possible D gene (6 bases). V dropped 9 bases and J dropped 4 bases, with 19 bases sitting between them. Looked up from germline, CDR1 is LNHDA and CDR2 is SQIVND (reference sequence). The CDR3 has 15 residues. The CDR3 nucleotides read TGTGCCAGCGAACAGGGCGCTACGGGGAATCAGCCCCAGCATTTT. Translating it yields CASEQGATGNQPQHF.

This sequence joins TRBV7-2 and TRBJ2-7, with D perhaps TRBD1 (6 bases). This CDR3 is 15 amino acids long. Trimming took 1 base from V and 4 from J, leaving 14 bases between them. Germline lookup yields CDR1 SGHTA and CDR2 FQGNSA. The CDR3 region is CASSLEGVGIYEQYF. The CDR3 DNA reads TGTGCCAGCAGCTTAGAGGGGGTAGGGATTTACGAGCAGTACTTC.

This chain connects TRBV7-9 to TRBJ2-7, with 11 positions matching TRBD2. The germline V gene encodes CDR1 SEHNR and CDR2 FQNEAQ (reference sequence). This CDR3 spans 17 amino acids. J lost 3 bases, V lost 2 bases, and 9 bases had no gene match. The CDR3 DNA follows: TGTGCCAGCAGCTTATATTCGGGACTAGCGGACCACTACGAGCAGTACTTC. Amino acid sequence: CASSLYSGLADHYEQYF.

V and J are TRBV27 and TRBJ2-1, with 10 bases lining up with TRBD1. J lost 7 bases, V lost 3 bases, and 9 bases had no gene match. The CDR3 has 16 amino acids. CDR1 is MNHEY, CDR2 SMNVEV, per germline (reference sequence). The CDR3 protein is CASSFLGQGDGNEQFF. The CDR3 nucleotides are TGTGCCAGCAGTTTTTTAGGACAGGGGGATGGGAATGAGCAGTTCTTC.

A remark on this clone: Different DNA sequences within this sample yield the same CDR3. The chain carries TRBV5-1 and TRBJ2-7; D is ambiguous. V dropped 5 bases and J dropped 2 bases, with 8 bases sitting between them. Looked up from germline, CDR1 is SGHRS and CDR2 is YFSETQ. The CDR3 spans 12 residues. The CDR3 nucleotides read TGCGCCAGCAGTTCTCCTACCTACGAGCAGTACTTC. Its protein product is CASSSPTYEQYF.

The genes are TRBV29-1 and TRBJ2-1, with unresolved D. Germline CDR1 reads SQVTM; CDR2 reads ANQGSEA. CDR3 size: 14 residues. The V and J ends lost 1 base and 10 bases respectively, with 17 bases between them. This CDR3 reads CSVEAQVWLGEQFF. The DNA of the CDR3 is TGCAGCGTTGAAGCTCAGGTCTGGCTTGGAGAGCAGTTCTTC.

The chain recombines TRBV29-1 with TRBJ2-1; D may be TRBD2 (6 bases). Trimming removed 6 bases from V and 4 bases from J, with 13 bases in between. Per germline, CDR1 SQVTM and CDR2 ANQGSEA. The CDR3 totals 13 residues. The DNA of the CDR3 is TGCAGCGTCGGGGACTGGAGTTACAATGAGCAGTTCTTC. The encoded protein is CSVGDWSYNEQFF.

CDR3 DNA: TGTGCCAGCAGACCCGGGACTAGCGGGACCACCGGGGAGCTGTTTTTT. It codes for CASRPGTSGTTGELFF. This chain uses TRBV5-4 with TRBJ2-2; 13 bases agree with TRBD2. Germline V gene data show CDR1 as SGHNT and CDR2 as YYREEE (reference sequence). V was clipped by 5 bases and J by 4 bases; unmatched bases: 5. This CDR3 comprises 16 residues. Using reference TRBV5-4 and TRBJ2-2 for the parts outside the CDR3, the full variable domain is ETGVTQSPTHLIKTRGQQVTLRCSSQSGHNTVSWYQQALGQGPQFIFQYYREEENGRGNFPPRFSGLQFPNYSSELNVNALELDDSALYLCASRPGTSGTTGELFFGEGSRLTVL.

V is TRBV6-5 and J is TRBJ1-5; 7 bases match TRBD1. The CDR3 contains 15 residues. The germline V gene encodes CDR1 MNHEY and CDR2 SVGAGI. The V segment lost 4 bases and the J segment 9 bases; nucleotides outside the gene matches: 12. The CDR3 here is CASSLKGQHRMPQHF. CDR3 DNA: TGTGCCAGCAGTTTAAAGGGACAGCATAGGATGCCCCAGCATTTT.

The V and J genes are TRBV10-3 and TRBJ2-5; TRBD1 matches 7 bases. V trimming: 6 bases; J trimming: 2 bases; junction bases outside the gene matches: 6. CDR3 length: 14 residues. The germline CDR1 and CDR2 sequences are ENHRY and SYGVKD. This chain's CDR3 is CAISPATGQETQYF. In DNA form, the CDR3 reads TGTGCCATCAGCCCCGCGACAGGGCAAGAGACCCAGTACTTC.

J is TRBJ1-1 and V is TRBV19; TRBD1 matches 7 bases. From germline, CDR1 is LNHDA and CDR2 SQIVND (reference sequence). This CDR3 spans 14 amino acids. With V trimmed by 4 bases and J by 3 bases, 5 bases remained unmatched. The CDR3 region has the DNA TGTGCCAGTAGTACGGACAGGAAGTACACTGAAGCTTTCTTT. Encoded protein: CASSTDRKYTEAFF.

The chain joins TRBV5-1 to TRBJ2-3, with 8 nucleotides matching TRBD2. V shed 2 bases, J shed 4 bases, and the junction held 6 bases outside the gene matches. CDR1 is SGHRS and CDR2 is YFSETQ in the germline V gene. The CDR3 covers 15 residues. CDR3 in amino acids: CASSFSGISADTQYF. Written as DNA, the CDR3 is TGCGCCAGCAGCTTTAGCGGGATTAGTGCAGATACGCAGTATTTT. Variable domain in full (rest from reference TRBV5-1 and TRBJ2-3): KAGVTQTPRYLIKTRGQQVTLSCSPISGHRSVSWYQQTPGQGLQFLFEYFSETQRNKGNFPGRFSGRQFSNSRSEMNVSTLELGDSALYLCASSFSGISADTQYFGPGTRLTVL.